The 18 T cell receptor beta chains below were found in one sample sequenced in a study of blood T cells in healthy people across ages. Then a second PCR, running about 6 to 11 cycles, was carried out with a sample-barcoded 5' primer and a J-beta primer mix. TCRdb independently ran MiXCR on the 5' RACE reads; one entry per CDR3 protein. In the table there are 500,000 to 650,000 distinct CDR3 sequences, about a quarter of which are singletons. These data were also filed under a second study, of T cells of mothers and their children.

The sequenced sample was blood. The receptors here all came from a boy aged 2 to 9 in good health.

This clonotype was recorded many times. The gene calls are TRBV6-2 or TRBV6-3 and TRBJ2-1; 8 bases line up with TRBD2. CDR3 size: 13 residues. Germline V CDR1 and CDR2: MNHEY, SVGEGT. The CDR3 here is CAAGAGLYNEQFF. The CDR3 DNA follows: TGTGCAGCGGGAGCCGGCCTCTACAATGAGCAGTTCTTC.

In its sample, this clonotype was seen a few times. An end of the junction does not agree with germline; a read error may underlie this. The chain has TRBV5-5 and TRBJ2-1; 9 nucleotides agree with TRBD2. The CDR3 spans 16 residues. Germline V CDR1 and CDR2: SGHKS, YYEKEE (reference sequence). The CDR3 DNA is TGTGCCAGCAGCTTTAGCGGGAGAGGCTCCTACAATGAGCAATTCTTC. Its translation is CASSFSGRGSYNEQFF.

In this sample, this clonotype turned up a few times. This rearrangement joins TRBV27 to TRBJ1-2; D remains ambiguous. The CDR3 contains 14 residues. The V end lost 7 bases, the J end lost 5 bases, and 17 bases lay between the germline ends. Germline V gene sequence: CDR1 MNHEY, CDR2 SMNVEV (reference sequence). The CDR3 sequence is CASTLTPTLYGYTF. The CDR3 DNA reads TGTGCCAGCACCCTGACACCAACCCTTTATGGCTACACCTTC.

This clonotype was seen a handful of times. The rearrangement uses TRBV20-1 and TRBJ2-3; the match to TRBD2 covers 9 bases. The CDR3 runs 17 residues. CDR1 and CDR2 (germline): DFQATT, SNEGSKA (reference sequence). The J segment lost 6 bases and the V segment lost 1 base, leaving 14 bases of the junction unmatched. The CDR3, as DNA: TGCAGTGCTAGAGGTCTCCGGGGCGGGGGGGCTTCGGATACGCAGTATTTT. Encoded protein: CSARGLRGGGASDTQYF.

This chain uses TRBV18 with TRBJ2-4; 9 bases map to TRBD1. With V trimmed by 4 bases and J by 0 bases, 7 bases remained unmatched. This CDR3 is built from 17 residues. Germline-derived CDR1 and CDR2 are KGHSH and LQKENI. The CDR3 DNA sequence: TGTGCCAGCTCACGAGATACGGACAGGGGAGCCAAAAACATTCAGTACTTC. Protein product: CASSRDTDRGAKNIQYF.

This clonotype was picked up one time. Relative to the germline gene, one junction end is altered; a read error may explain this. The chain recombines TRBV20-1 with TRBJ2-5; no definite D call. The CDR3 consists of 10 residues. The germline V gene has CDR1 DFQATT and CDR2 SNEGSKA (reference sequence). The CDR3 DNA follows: TGCAGTGCTAGAGATCCCCCGACGTTCTTC. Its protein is CSARDPPTFF.

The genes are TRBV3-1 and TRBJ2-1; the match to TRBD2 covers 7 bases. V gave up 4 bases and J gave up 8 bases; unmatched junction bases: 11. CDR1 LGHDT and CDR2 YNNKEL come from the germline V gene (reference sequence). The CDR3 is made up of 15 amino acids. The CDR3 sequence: CASSLIPGLPDEQFF. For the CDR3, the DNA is TGTGCCAGCAGCCTTATACCGGGACTACCCGATGAGCAGTTCTTC.

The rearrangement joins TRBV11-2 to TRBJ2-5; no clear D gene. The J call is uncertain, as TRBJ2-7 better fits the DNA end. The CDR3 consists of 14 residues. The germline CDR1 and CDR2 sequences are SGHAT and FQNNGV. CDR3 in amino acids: CASSPGFRPYEQYF. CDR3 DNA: TGTGCCAGCAGCCCAGGTTTCAGACCCTACGAGCAGTACTTC.

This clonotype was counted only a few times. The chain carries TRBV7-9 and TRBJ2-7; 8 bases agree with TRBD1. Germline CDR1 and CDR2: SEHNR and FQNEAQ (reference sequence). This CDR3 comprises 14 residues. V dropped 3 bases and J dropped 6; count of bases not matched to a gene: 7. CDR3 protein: CASSLDRALVEQYF. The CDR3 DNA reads TGTGCCAGCAGCTTGGACAGGGCCCTCGTCGAGCAGTACTTC.

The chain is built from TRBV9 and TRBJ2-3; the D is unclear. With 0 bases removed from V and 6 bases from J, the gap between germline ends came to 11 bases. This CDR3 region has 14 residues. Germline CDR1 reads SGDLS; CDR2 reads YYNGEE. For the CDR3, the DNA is TGTGCCAGCAGCGTAGGCTTTCCCCCCGATACGCAGTATTTT. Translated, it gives CASSVGFPPDTQYF.

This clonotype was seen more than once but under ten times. This CDR3 is CATGKGGTYEQYF. The DNA of the CDR3 is TGTGCCACCGGAAAGGGCGGTACCTACGAGCAGTACTTC. The chain carries TRBV6-6 and TRBJ2-7, with unresolved D. The germline V and J ends were trimmed by 10 bases and 2 bases, with 15 bases remaining between them. Germline V gene sequence: CDR1 MNHNY, CDR2 SVGAGI (reference sequence). The CDR3 runs 13 residues.

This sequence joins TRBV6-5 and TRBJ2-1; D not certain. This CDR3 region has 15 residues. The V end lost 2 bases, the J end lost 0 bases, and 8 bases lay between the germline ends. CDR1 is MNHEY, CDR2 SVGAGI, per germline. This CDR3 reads CASSYDESSYNEQFF. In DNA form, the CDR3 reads TGTGCCAGCAGTTACGATGAGAGCTCCTACAATGAGCAGTTCTTC.

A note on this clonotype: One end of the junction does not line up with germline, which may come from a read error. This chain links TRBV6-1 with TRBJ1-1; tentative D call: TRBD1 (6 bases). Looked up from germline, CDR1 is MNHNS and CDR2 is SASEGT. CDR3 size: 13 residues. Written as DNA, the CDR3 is TGTGCCACCCAAACAGGGCCGTGGACTGAAGCCTTCTTT. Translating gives CATQTGPWTEAFF.

The CDR3 DNA reads as TGTGCCAGCCGGACAGGGGGCCTTCACTTAACCTACGAGCAGTACTTC. Its protein is CASRTGGLHLTYEQYF. The V call is TRBV6-2 or TRBV6-3, the J call TRBJ2-5; TRBD1 agrees at 11 bases. The end of the DNA aligns better with TRBJ2-7, so the J call may be wrong. In germline, CDR1 is MNHEY, CDR2 SVGEGT. The CDR3 has 16 amino acids.

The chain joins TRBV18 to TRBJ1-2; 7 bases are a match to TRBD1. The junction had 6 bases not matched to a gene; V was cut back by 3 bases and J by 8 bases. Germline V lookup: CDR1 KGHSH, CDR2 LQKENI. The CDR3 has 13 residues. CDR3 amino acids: CASSPLTGEGYTF. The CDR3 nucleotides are TGTGCCAGCTCACCCCTCACAGGGGAAGGCTACACCTTC. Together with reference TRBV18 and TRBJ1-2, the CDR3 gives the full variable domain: NAGVMQNPRHLVRRRGQEARLRCSPMKGHSHVYWYRQLPEEGLKFMVYLQKENIIDESGMPKERFSAEFPKEGPSILRIQQVVRGDSAAYFCASSPLTGEGYTFGSGTRLTVV.

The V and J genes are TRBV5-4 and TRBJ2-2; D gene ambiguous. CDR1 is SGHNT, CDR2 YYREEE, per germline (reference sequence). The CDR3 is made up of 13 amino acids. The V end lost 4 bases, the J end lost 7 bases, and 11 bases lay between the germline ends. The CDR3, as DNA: TGTGCCAGCAGCCCCCTAGTGGGCGGGGAGCTGTTTTTT. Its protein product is CASSPLVGGELFF.

The CDR3, as DNA: TGTGCCAGCAGCCTGACCGAAACTAACTATGGCTACACCTTC. It encodes CASSLTETNYGYTF. The chain joins TRBV7-2 to TRBJ1-2; the D is unclear. Deletions cut 5 bases from V and 0 bases from J, with 10 bases between. Per germline, CDR1 SGHTA and CDR2 FQGNSA. The CDR3 totals 14 residues.

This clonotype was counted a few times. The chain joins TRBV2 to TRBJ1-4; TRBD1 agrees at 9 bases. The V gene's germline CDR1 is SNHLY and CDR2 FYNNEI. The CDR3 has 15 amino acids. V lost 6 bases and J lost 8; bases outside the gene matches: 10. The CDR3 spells CASRNGQGRREKLFF. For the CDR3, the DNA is TGTGCCAGCAGAAACGGACAGGGGCGGAGGGAAAAACTGTTTTTT.